The clone carrying this T cell receptor beta chain has just a few counts. Donors had localized lung adenocarcinoma, a non-small cell lung cancer. This sample was included in a study of CD4 and CD8 cells across lung adenocarcinoma regions. TCRdb fed the PCR reads into MiXCR, producing one record per CDR3 protein. Of 15,000 to 20,000 distinct CDR3 sequences in the sample, 45% to 50% were seen once. This CDR3 contains 14 residues. The germline gives CDR1 MNHEY, CDR2 SMNVEV (reference sequence). The sequenced material came from CD8+ T cells from the margin of a lung tumor. The TCR was taken from a male donor with lung adenocarcinoma. The CD4 and CD8 labels of this study may be unreliable. V usage is TRBV27 and J usage is TRBJ2-1; tentatively, D is TRBD2 (5 bases). The J call may be incorrect, as the DNA end agrees better with TRBJ2-7. CDR3 in amino acids: CASSLERVGYEQYF. Written as DNA, the CDR3 is TGTGCCAGCAGTTTGGAGAGGGTCGGCTACGAGCAGTACTTC.